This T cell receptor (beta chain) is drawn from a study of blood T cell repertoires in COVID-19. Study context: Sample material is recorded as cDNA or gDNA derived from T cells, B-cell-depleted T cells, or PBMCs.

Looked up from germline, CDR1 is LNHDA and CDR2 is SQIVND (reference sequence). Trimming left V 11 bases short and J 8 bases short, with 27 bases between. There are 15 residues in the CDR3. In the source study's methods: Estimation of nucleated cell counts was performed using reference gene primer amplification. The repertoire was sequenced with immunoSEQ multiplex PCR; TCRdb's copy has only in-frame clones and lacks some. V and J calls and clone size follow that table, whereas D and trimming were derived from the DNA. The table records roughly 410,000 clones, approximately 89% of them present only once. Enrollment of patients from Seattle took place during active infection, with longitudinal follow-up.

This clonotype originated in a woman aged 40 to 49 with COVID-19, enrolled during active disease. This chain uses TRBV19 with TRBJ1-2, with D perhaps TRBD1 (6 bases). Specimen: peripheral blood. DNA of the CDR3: TGTGCCCTCGAAGATCGGACAGCCGGTCAGAGAGGCTACACCTTC. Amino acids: CALEDRTAGQRGYTF.